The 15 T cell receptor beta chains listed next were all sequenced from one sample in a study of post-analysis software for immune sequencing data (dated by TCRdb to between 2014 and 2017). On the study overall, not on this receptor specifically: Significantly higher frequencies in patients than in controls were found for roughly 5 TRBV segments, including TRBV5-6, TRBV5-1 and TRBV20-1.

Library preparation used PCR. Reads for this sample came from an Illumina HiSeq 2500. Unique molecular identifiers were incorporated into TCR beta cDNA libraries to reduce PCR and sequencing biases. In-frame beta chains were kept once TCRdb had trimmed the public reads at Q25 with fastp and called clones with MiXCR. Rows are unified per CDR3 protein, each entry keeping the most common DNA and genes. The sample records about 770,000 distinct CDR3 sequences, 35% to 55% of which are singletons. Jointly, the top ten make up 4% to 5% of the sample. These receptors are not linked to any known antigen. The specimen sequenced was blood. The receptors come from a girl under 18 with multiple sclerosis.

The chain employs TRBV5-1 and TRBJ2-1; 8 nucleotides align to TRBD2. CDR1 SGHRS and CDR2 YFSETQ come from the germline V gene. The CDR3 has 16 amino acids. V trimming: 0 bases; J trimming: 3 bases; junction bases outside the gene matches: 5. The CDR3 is CASSLAPGLDYNEQFF. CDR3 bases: TGCGCCAGCAGCTTGGCCCCGGGACTAGACTACAATGAGCAGTTCTTC.

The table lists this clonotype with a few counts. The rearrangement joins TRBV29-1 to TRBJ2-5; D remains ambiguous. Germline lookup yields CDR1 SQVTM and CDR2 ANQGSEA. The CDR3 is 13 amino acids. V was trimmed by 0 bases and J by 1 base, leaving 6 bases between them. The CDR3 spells CSVEDLPQETQYF. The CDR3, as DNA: TGCAGCGTTGAAGATCTACCCCAAGAGACCCAGTACTTC.

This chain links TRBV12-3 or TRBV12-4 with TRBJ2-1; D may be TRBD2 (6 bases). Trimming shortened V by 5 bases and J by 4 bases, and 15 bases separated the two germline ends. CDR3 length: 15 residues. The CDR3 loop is CASSRAGGGYNEQFF. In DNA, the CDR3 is TGTGCCAGCAGTCGAGCGGGTGGTGGGTACAATGAGCAGTTCTTC.

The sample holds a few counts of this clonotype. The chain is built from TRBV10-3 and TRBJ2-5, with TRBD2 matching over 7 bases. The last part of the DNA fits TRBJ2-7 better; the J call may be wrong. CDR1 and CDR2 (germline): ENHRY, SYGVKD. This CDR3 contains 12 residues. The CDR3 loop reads CAISTSAGEQYF. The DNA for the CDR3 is TGTGCCATCAGTACTAGCGCCGGCGAGCAGTACTTC.

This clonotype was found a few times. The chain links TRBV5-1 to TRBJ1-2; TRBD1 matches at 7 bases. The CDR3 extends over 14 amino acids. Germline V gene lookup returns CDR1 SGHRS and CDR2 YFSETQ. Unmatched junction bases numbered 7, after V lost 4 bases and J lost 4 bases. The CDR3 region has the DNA TGCGCCAGCAGCCGGGACAGTTTCTTCTATGGCTACACCTTC. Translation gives CASSRDSFFYGYTF. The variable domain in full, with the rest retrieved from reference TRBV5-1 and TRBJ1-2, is KAGVTQTPRYLIKTRGQQVTLSCSPISGHRSVSWYQQTPGQGLQFLFEYFSETQRNKGNFPGRFSGRQFSNSRSEMNVSTLELGDSALYLCASSRDSFFYGYTFGSGTRLTVV.

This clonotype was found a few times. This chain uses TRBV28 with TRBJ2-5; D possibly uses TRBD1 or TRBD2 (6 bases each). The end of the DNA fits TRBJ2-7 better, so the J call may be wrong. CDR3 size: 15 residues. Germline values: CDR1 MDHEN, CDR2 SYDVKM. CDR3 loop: CASSPRRGAWYEQYF. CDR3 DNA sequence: TGTGCCAGCAGCCCCCGGAGGGGGGCTTGGTACGAGCAGTACTTC.

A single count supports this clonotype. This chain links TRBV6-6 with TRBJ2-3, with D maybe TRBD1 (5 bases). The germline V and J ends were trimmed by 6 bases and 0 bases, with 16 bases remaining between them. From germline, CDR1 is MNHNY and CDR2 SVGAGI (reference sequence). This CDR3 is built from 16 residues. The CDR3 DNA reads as TGTGCCAGCAGCTCTCGAACAGGCACTAGCACAGATACGCAGTATTTT. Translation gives CASSSRTGTSTDTQYF.

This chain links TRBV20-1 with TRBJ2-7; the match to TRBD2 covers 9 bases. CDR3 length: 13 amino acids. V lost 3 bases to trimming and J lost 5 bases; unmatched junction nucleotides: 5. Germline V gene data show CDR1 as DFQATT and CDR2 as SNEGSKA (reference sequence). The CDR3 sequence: CSASFLAGNEQYF. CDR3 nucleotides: TGCAGTGCTAGCTTTCTAGCGGGAAACGAGCAGTACTTC.

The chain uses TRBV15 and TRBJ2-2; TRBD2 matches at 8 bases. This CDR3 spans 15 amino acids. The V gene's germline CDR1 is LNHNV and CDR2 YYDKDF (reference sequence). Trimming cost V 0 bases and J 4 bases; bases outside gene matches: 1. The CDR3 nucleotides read TGTGCCACCAGCAGAGAAGCGGGAGTCACCGGGGAGCTGTTTTTT. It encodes CATSREAGVTGELFF.

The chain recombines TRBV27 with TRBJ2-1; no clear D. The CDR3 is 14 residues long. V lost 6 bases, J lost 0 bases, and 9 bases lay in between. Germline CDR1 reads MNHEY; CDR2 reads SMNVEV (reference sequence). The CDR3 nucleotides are TGTGCCAGCAGCCGTACTAACTCCTACAATGAGCAGTTCTTC. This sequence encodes CASSRTNSYNEQFF.

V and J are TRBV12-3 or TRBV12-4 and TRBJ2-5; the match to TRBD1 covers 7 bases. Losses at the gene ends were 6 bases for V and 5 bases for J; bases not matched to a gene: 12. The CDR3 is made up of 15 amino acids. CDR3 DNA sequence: TGTGCCAGCAGAATCGGACAGGTTGGGTGGGAGACCCAGTACTTC. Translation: CASRIGQVGWETQYF.

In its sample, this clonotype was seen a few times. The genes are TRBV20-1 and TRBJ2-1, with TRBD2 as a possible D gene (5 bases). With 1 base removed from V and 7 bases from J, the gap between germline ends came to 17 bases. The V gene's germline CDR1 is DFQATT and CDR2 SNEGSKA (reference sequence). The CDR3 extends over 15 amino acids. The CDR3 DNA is TGCAGTGCTAGAGCCTACGAGGGAGTTGTGAATGAGCAGTTCTTC. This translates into CSARAYEGVVNEQFF.

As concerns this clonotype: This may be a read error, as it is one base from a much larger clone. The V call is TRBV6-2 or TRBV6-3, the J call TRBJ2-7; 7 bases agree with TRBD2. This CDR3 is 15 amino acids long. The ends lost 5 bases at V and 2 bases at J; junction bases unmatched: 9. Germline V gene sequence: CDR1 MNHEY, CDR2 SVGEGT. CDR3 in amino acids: CASSPRLAETYEQYF. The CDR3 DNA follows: TGTGCCAGCAGTCCCCGGCTAGCGGAGACCTACGAGCAGTACTTC.

CDR3 in DNA: TGCAGCGTTGAGCCGGACAGGTTTCAAGAGACCCAGTACTTC. It yields the protein CSVEPDRFQETQYF. The chain uses TRBV29-1 and TRBJ2-5, with 7 bases matching TRBD1. J was trimmed by 2 bases and V by 3 bases; bases with no gene match: 6. CDR1 and CDR2 from the germline V gene are SQVTM and ANQGSEA. This CDR3 region has 14 residues. Based on the CDR3 plus reference TRBV29-1 and TRBJ2-5, the full variable domain is SAVISQKPSRDICQRGTSLTIQCQVDSQVTMMFWYRQQPGQSLTLIATANQGSEATYESGFVIDKFPISRPNLTFSTLTVSNMSPEDSSIYLCSVEPDRFQETQYFGPGTRLLVL.

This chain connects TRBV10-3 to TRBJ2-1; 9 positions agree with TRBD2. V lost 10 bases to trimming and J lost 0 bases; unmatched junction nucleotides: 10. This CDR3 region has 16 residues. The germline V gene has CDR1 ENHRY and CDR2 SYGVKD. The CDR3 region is CATQSSGVSSYNEQFF. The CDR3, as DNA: TGTGCCACCCAATCTAGCGGGGTAAGCTCCTACAATGAGCAGTTCTTC.